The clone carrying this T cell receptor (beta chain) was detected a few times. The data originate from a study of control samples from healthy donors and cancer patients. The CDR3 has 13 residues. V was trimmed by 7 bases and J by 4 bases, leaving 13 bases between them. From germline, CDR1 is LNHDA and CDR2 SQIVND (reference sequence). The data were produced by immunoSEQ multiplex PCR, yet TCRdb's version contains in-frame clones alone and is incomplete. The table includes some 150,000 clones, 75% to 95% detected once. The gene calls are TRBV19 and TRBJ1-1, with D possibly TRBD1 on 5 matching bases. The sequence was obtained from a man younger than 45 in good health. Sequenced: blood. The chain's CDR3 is CASTPGTSTEAFF. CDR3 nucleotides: TGTGCCAGTACGCCGGGGACGAGCACTGAAGCTTTCTTT.